This TCR beta chain was captured in a study of shared clonotypes between healthy human individuals. Measured with immunoSEQ multiplex PCR; TCRdb has only the in-frame clones, and not every one. The repertoire holds 500,000 to 550,000 clones, with roughly 95% as singletons. The CDR3 is made up of 18 amino acids. Germline loops: CDR1 MGHRA, CDR2 YSYEKL. Source material: naive CD4+ T cells sorted from blood. The subset here: CD45RA+ positively selected. The chain combines TRBV4-1 with TRBJ2-5; TRBD2 matches 9 bases. The J call may be mistaken, given a closer DNA end match to TRBJ2-7. The source is a woman in her 30s in good health. This chain's CDR3 is CASSQETGGLAGFYEQYF. CDR3 nucleotides: TGCGCCAGCAGCCAAGAGACAGGAGGGCTAGCGGGATTCTACGAGCAGTACTTC.